This TCR beta chain comes out of a study of shared clonotypes between healthy human individuals. Overall study findings and caveats: Of the naive CD4 clonotypes, approximately 5% were shared across a few donors.

As concerns this clone: Antigen: not known.

The CDR3 spans 14 residues. Germline V CDR1 and CDR2: ENHRY, SYGVKD. DNA at about 210 ng, around 30,000 T cell genomes, went into sorted-subset replicate PCRs. Method: immunoSEQ multiplex PCR; TCRdb's copy keeps in-frame clones and lacks some. Here the sample spans about 2.4 million clones, 90% to 95% being singletons. Input material: naive CD4+ T cells from PBMCs. Subset noted: CD45RA+ positively selected. The chain has TRBV10-3 and TRBJ2-5, with TRBD1 matching over 10 bases. The DNA end is a closer match to TRBJ2-7, so the J assignment may be wrong. This TCR came from a man aged 18 to 30 in good health. Some clones in this sample may be carry-over from other donors' samples. CDR3 loop: CAIGRGQGAYEQYF. Here the CDR3 DNA reads TGTGCCATCGGTAGAGGACAGGGGGCCTACGAGCAGTACTTC.